The 5 T cell receptor beta chains reported below all come from one sample, sequenced in a study of human T cells and chemical hapten exposure. TCRdb itself ran the RACE reads through MiXCR, one entry per CDR3 protein. The sample lists 180,000 or so distinct CDR3 sequences, approximately 15% seen once, with about 1.7% in the top ten. This sample's time point: patch test 1, 2 weeks after DPC sensitization. The treatment was: therapeutic diphenylcyclopropenone sensitization with weekly scalp DPC. Sequenced material: whole blood, taken in connection with sensitization to the hapten diphenylcyclopropenone (DPC). The receptors stem from a young woman with alopecia areata. Some clones in this sample may be carry-over from other donors' samples.

The genes are TRBV10-2 and TRBJ1-1; TRBD1 is a possible D gene (5 bases). CDR1 is WSHSY and CDR2 is SAAADI in the germline V gene. The CDR3 spans 13 residues. V shed 6 bases and J shed 1 base, with 9 bases lying between them. CDR3 loop: CASRPTGNTEAFF. Here the CDR3 DNA reads TGCGCCAGCAGACCTACAGGGAACACTGAAGCTTTCTTT.

The chain links TRBV4-3 to TRBJ1-4; TRBD1 aligns across 7 bases. The length of the CDR3 is 18 residues. CDR1 LGHNA and CDR2 YSLEER come from the germline V gene. The V segment lost 0 bases and the J segment 4 bases; nucleotides outside the gene matches: 11. The CDR3 nucleotides read TGCGCCAGCAGCCAAGACAGGGGGGGGCAGGGCCTTAATGAAAAACTGTTTTTT. Amino acid sequence: CASSQDRGGQGLNEKLFF.

This clonotype was observed many times. The chain uses TRBV7-3 and TRBJ1-4, with D uncertain. CDR3 size: 13 residues. The germline V and J ends were trimmed by 5 bases and 7 bases, with 11 bases remaining between them. Germline V gene sequence: CDR1 SGHTA, CDR2 FQGTGA. CDR3 region: CASSPQIGEKLFF. CDR3 bases: TGTGCCAGCAGCCCGCAAATCGGTGAAAAACTGTTTTTT.

In this sample, this clonotype turned up a few times. V usage is TRBV20-1 and J usage is TRBJ1-4, with D uncertain. The CDR3 covers 14 residues. V was pared by 0 bases and J by 1 base, with 6 bases between. Germline lookup yields CDR1 DFQATT and CDR2 SNEGSKA (reference sequence). The CDR3 reads CSAREKGTNEKLFF. The CDR3 bases are TGCAGTGCTAGAGAAAAGGGAACTAATGAAAAACTGTTTTTT.

This sequence joins TRBV13 and TRBJ2-1; 10 bases agree with TRBD2. Unmatched junction bases numbered 8, after V lost 4 bases and J lost 5 bases. This CDR3 region has 16 residues. CDR1 and CDR2 (germline): PRHDT, FYEKMQ (reference sequence). In DNA form, the CDR3 reads TGTGCCAGCAGCTCGAGGACTAGCGGACGCAACAATGAGCAGTTCTTC. Translation gives CASSSRTSGRNNEQFF.